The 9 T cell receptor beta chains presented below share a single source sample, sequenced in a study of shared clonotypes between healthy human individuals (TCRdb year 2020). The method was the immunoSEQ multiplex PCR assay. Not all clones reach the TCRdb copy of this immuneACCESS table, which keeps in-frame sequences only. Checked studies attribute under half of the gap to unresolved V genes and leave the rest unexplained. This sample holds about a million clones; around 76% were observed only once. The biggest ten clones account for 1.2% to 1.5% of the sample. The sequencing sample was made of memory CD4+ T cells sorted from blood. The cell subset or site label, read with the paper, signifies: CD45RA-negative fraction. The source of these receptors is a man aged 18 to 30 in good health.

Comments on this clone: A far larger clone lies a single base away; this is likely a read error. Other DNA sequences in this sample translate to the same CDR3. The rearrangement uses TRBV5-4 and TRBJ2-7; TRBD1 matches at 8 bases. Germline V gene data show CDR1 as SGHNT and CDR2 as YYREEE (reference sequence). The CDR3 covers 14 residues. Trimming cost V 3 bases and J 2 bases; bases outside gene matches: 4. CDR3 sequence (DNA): TGTGCCAGCAGCTCCGGGACAGGCCCCTACGAGCAGTACTTC. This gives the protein CASSSGTGPYEQYF.

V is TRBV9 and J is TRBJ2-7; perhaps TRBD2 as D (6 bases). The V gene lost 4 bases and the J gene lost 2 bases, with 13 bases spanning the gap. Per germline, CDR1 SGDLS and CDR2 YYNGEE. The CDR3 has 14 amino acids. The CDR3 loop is CASSPFTGAYEQYF. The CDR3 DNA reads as TGTGCCAGCAGCCCATTTACGGGGGCCTACGAGCAGTACTTC.

The CDR3: CASSWSGAPNEQFF. CDR3 DNA sequence: TGCGCCAGCAGCTGGAGCGGAGCCCCCAATGAGCAGTTCTTC. J is TRBJ2-1 and V is TRBV5-1; D perhaps matches TRBD2 (5 bases). The CDR3 consists of 14 residues. Germline loops: CDR1 SGHRS, CDR2 YFSETQ. V was cut by 3 bases and J by 6 bases, with 13 bases left in between.

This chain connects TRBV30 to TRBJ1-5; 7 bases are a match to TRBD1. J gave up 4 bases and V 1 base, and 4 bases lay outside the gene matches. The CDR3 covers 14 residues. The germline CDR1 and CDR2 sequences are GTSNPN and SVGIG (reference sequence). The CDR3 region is CAWSGQGTNQPQHF. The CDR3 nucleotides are TGTGCCTGGAGTGGACAGGGTACGAATCAGCCCCAGCATTTT.

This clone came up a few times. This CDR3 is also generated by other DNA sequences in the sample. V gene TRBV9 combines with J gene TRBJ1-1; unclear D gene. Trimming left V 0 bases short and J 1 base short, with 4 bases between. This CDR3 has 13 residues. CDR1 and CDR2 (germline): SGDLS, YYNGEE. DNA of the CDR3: TGTGCCAGCAGCGTAGGGCCGAACACTGAAGCTTTCTTT. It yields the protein CASSVGPNTEAFF.

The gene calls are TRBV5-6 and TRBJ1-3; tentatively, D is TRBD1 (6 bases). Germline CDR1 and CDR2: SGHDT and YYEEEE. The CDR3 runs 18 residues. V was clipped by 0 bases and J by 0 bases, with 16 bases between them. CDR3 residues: CASSLGVSQGISGNTIYF. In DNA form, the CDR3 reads TGTGCCAGCAGCTTGGGGGTCTCCCAGGGGATCTCTGGAAACACCATATATTTT.

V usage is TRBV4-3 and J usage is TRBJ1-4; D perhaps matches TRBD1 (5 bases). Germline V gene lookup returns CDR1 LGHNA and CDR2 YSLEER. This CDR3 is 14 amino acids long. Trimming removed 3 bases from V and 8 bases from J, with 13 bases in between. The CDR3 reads CASSQDLGGEKLFF. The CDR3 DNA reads TGCGCCAGCAGCCAGGACTTGGGGGGGGAAAAACTGTTTTTT.

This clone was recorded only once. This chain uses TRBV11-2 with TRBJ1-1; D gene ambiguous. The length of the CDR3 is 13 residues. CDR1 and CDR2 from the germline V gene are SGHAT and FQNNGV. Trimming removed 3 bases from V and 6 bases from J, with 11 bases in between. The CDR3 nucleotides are TGTGCCAGCAGCTTGTTAACCTATGCTGAAGCTTTCTTT. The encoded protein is CASSLLTYAEAFF.

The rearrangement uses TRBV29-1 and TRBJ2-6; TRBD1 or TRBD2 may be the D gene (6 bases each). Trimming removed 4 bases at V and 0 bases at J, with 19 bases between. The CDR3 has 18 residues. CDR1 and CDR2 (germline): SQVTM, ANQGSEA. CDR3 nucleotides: TGCAGCGTTGTGGAGGGGGGTATGACTCTCTCTGGGGCCAACGTCCTGACTTTC. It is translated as CSVVEGGMTLSGANVLTF.